The clone carrying this TCR beta chain was observed many times. Its antigen is still unknown. These data come from a study of regulatory T cells in long-lasting Graves disease. Overall study results and limits: Persistent disease showed a preference for TRBV28, TRBJ1-2 and TRBJ2-5.

In building TCR beta libraries, iRepertoire HTBI primers were used together with Arm-PCR of CDR3 regions. TCRdb processed the multiplex PCR reads anew with MiXCR; each CDR3 protein has one entry. The sample has approximately 470,000 distinct CDR3 sequences; under 20% are singletons. Specified time point: newly diagnosed GD, antithyroid drugs for less than 3 months. Preparation of the TCR library used RNA extracted from PBMCs. Trimming shortened V by 1 base and J by 3 bases, and 16 bases separated the two germline ends. The CDR3 sequence is 17 residues long. CDR1 is LGHDT, CDR2 YNNKEL, per germline (reference sequence). The data also belong to a second study, concerning T cells in Graves' hyperthyroidism and ophthalmopathy. That paper notes: Participants, patients aged 18 to 65, had newly diagnosed hyperthyroidism with a duration under 2 months. Most expanded thyroid clonotypes above 0.001 recurred in blood. The authors' 13 V-J model separated ophthalmopathy from stable hyperthyroidism.

This chain connects TRBV3-1 to TRBJ2-1; D is uncertain. The sequence came from a man aged 40-55 years with Graves disease. Material: peripheral blood mononuclear cells (PBMCs), obtained at new diagnosis, from a patient treated with antithyroid drugs. CDR3 DNA: TGTGCCAGCAGCCAAGTGGAACACAACAAAAACTACAATGAGCAGTTCTTC. Amino acids: CASSQVEHNKNYNEQFF.